The clone carrying this T cell receptor (beta chain) was detected a few times. The antigen remains unidentified. This specimen comes from a study of identical twins. General study points: Sharing of beta out-of-frame sequences by twins showed a weaker excess. Zero-insertion results could be subject to partial confounding by invariant MAIT and iNKT cells. Insertions were reduced in abundant cord blood beta clonotypes but not in memory repertoires.

A single record per CDR3 protein comes from TCRdb applying MiXCR to the 5' RACE reads. The repertoire holds hundreds of thousands of distinct CDR3 sequences, 20% to 25% seen once, with approximately 0.48% in the top ten. Per germline, CDR1 MDHEN and CDR2 SYDVKM. The CDR3 has 19 amino acids. Between the trimmed V and J ends, which lost 3 bases and 1 base, there was a span of 22 bases. The same data also went into a second study, on yellow fever vaccine responses in identical twins.

Sequenced material: CD4+ T cells sorted from blood. The chain uses TRBV28 and TRBJ2-4, with D unresolved. The receptor comes from a woman aged 18-29 years in good health. The DNA of the CDR3 is TGTGCCAGCAGTTTGAGAAGACAATCTATACCTTTTGCCAAAAACATTCAGTACTTC. Translated, it gives CASSLRRQSIPFAKNIQYF.